A selection of T cell receptor beta chains follows, all from one sample in a study of cytomegalovirus exposure and HLA in healthy donors. Method: immunoSEQ multiplex PCR; TCRdb's copy keeps in-frame clones and lacks some. The sample has some 160,000 clones; around three quarters are singletons. The sequenced material came from PBMCs. The receptors originated from a woman in her 30s in good health and CMV-seronegative. Both conserved end residues are part of each CDR3. D genes are given only for firm matches. A clone size is listed for some rows: how often the clone was seen (once, few, many), or a class if it is expanded.

v_gene	d_gene	j_gene	abundance	CDR3nt	CDR3aa
TRBV6-1	TRBD1	TRBJ1-2	.	TGTGCCAGCAGTGAATGGATGGGTGTGGGACAGGGGCGCGGGGGCTACACCTTC	CASSEWMGVGQGRGGYTF
TRBV27	.	TRBJ2-5	few	TGTGCCAGCAGTTTATCGTCACAGAACCAAGAGACCCAGTACTTC	CASSLSSQNQETQYF
TRBV18	TRBD1	TRBJ1-1	.	TGTGCCAGCTCACCACCGAGACAGGGGAACACTGAAGCTTTCTTT	CASSPPRQGNTEAFF
TRBV30	TRBD1	TRBJ1-5	.	TGTGCCTGGAGTGGGCCCGGGACAGGGGTGGGTCAGCCCCAGCATTTT	CAWSGPGTGVGQPQHF
TRBV2	TRBD1	TRBJ1-4	.	TGTGCCAGCAGTGACCAGGGGGCAGCTAATGAAAAACTGTTTTTT	CASSDQGAANEKLFF
TRBV28	TRBD1	TRBJ2-6	.	TGTGCCAGCAGGCAGGACAGGGGGCGATCCCTGAACTCTGGGGCCAACGTCCTGACTTTC	CASRQDRGRSLNSGANVLTF
TRBV9	.	TRBJ2-7	.	TGTGCCAGCAGCGGAGGGGGTGGCTACGAGCAGTACTTC	CASSGGGGYEQYF
TRBV6-1	TRBD1	TRBJ1-6	.	TGTGCCAGCAAGGGGACAGCTTCTATTTCACCCCTCCACTTT	CASKGTASISPLHF
TRBV6-1	TRBD1	TRBJ2-3	.	TGTGCCAGCAACAGGGGACAAGAAACAGATACGCAGTATTTT	CASNRGQETDTQYF
TRBV9	.	TRBJ2-3	.	TGTGCCAGCAGCGTAGCGGGGGAGAACACAGATACGCAGTATTTT	CASSVAGENTDTQYF
TRBV2	.	TRBJ1-2	.	TGTGCCAGCAGTGAGGACAGCTATGGCTACACCTTC	CASSEDSYGYTF
TRBV6-5	TRBD1	TRBJ2-7	.	TGTGCCAGCAGAAGCAGGGGGCCCTCCTACGAGCAGTACTTC	CASRSRGPSYEQYF
TRBV27	.	TRBJ2-7	once	TGTGCCAGCGGCGTTCGGGGCTCCTACGAGCAGTACTTC	CASGVRGSYEQYF
TRBV18	.	TRBJ1-1	few	TGTGCCAGCTCACCACCGTCTGAAGCAGGCAGAGCTTTCTTT	CASSPPSEAGRAFF
TRBV7-9	.	TRBJ2-4	.	TGTGCCAGCAGCGACCTGACTCGAGCCAAAAACATTCAGTACTTC	CASSDLTRAKNIQYF
TRBV5-1	TRBD2	TRBJ2-1	.	TGCGCCAGCAGCCATGATTCAGCGGGAGGGCGGTCCTACAATGAGCAGTTCTTC	CASSHDSAGGRSYNEQFF
TRBV29-1	TRBD1	TRBJ1-2	few	TGCAGCGTCAGCTGGACAGGGAATGATGGCTACCCCTTC	CSVSWTGNDGYPF
TRBV15	.	TRBJ1-2	.	TGTGCCACCAGCCCAGGGTACTCTAACTATGGCTACACCTTC	CATSPGYSNYGYTF
TRBV5-6	TRBD2	TRBJ2-7	.	TGTGCCAGCAGTCTGAGCGGGAGACCCTACGAGCAGTACTTC	CASSLSGRPYEQYF
TRBV19	TRBD2	TRBJ2-7	.	TGTGCCAGTAGTACGCCGGGACTAGCGGGAGGGCCGGACGAGCAGTACTTC	CASSTPGLAGGPDEQYF
TRBV5-1	.	TRBJ2-1	once	TGCGCCAGCAGCTTGATGGTGACTATCGGTTTCCTCTCCTCCTACAATGAGCAGTTCTTC	CASSLMVTIGFLSSYNEQFF
TRBV7-9	TRBD2	TRBJ2-7	.	TGTGCCAGCAGCTTAAGGCGGGGAGGGGTAAGCGAGCAGTACTTC	CASSLRRGGVSEQYF
TRBV9	TRBD2	TRBJ2-1	.	TGTGCCAGCTCTCTTGGCGGGAGGGTACGATCGAGTGAGCAGTTCTTC	CASSLGGRVRSSEQFF
TRBV29-1	.	TRBJ2-1	.	TGCAGCGTTGAATCGGTTCGCTCCTACAATGAGCAGTTCTTC	CSVESVRSYNEQFF
TRBV7-9	TRBD1	TRBJ2-7	.	TGTGCCAGCAGCAGCACCCACACAGGGGGCCACGAGCAGTACTTC	CASSSTHTGGHEQYF
TRBV7-8	TRBD2	TRBJ2-7	.	TGTGCCAGCAGCTTATGGGGGGGGGTGCCCTACGAGCAGTACTTC	CASSLWGGVPYEQYF
TRBV7-2	TRBD2	TRBJ2-7	.	TGTGCCAGCAGCTTGGGACTAGCGGGAGGGGGAGAGCAGTACTTC	CASSLGLAGGGEQYF